This TCR beta chain was sequenced for a study of T cell changes during pregnancy in multiple sclerosis. Sequenced by immunoSEQ multiplex PCR; TCRdb stores in-frame clones only, minus some. Of roughly 14,000 clones detected, 86% appear once; the ten largest clones hold about a fifth. The specimen comprised CD8+ T cells from peripheral blood mononuclear cells, sampled in the first trimester of pregnancy. The clonotype comes from a female donor with multiple sclerosis, enrolled in a pregnancy study.

The CDR3 loop reads CASSVYRGRNYEQYF. CDR3 bases: TGTGCCAGCAGTGTATACAGGGGGCGCAACTACGAGCAGTACTTC. The chain is built from TRBV27 and TRBJ2-7, with 9 nucleotides matching TRBD1. The CDR3 is made up of 15 amino acids. Trimming removed 5 bases from V and 3 bases from J; junction bases left unmatched: 8. CDR1 and CDR2 from the germline V gene are MNHEY and SMNVEV (reference sequence).